What follows are 9 T cell receptor beta chains derived from one specimen sequenced in a study of cytomegalovirus exposure and HLA in healthy donors. Vbeta (60) and Jbeta (13) primers were used in the PCR. Libraries were prepared by immunoSEQ multiplex PCR; TCRdb keeps only in-frame clonotypes and omits some of them. The sample shows more than 110,000 clones, roughly 70% of them seen only once. Sequences were obtained from PBMCs. The receptors derive from a man aged 30-40 years in good health and CMV-seronegative.

The genes are TRBV27 and TRBJ1-1, with D tentatively TRBD1 (5 bases). The germline CDR1 and CDR2 sequences are MNHEY and SMNVEV (reference sequence). CDR3 length: 15 residues. Trimming pared 10 bases from V and 1 base from J, leaving 19 bases between. The CDR3 nucleotides read TGTGCCACCCGATCCCCCTGGACAAAGAACACTGAAGCTTTCTTT. Translated, it gives CATRSPWTKNTEAFF.

The J gene is TRBJ2-5, the V gene TRBV5-6; 10 bases fit TRBD2. There are 14 residues in the CDR3. Trimming cost V 6 bases and J 3 bases; bases outside gene matches: 5. Germline CDR1 is SGHDT and CDR2 is YYEEEE. In DNA, the CDR3 is TGTGCCAGCAATCGGCTAGCGGGAGAAGAGACCCAGTACTTC. Protein: CASNRLAGEETQYF.

This sequence joins TRBV2 and TRBJ1-4, with 9 bases identical to TRBD1. The V gene end was trimmed by 7 bases and the J gene end by 8 bases; junction bases not matched to a gene: 8. CDR1 and CDR2 from the germline V gene are SNHLY and FYNNEI. This CDR3 is built from 14 residues. The CDR3 here is CASKDGTGSEKLFF. For the CDR3, the DNA is TGTGCCAGCAAAGATGGGACAGGGTCCGAAAAACTGTTTTTT.

V and J are TRBV7-9 and TRBJ2-3; perhaps TRBD1 as D (6 bases). The CDR3 is 18 amino acids. Trimming cost V 1 base and J 0 bases, with 17 bases left between them. Germline-derived CDR1 and CDR2 are SEHNR and FQNEAQ (reference sequence). Written as DNA, the CDR3 is TGTGCCAGCAGCTTAGAGGGTACAGGGACGGCAAGCACAGATACGCAGTATTTT. As protein: CASSLEGTGTASTDTQYF. Full variable domain (missing parts from reference TRBV7-9 and TRBJ2-3): DTGVSQNPRHKITKRGQNVTFRCDPISEHNRLYWYRQTLGQGPEFLTYFQNEAQLEKSRLLSDRFSAERPKGSFSTLEIQRTEQGDSAMYLCASSLEGTGTASTDTQYFGPGTRLTVL.

The rearrangement joins TRBV28 to TRBJ1-1; 10 bases are a match to TRBD1. Germline V gene data show CDR1 as MDHEN and CDR2 as SYDVKM. The V and J ends lost 5 bases and 5 bases, in that order; junction bases with no gene match: 5. CDR3 length: 14 amino acids. The CDR3 is CASSTDRGMTEAFF. The CDR3 DNA follows: TGTGCCAGCAGTACGGACAGGGGGATGACTGAAGCTTTCTTT.

This clone was detected only once. The chain links TRBV15 to TRBJ1-4, with a weak D call TRBD1 (6 bases). Per germline, CDR1 LNHNV and CDR2 YYDKDF (reference sequence). CDR3 length equals 17 residues. V gave up 2 bases and J gave up 4 bases, with 17 bases separating them. Here the CDR3 DNA reads TGTGCCACCAGCAGAAGCGGACAGCGCCTCTTTAATGAAAAACTGTTTTTT. Translated: CATSRSGQRLFNEKLFF.

The chain carries TRBV19 and TRBJ1-1; a possible D gene is TRBD1 (5 bases). The V and J ends lost 4 bases and 1 base respectively, with 7 bases between them. The CDR3 consists of 13 residues. Germline V gene lookup returns CDR1 LNHDA and CDR2 SQIVND (reference sequence). CDR3 DNA sequence: TGTGCCAGTAGTACAGGGCCGAACACTGAAGCTTTCTTT. Translation gives CASSTGPNTEAFF.

This clone was seen a few times. This sequence joins TRBV5-1 and TRBJ1-2; a possible D gene is TRBD1 (5 bases). The germline V gene has CDR1 SGHRS and CDR2 YFSETQ. Trimming left V 5 bases short and J 8 bases short, with 22 bases between. The CDR3 is made up of 15 amino acids. This CDR3 is CASSGTHPISGGYTF. Here the CDR3 DNA reads TGCGCCAGCAGTGGGACTCATCCTATTAGCGGGGGCTACACCTTC. Full variable domain (outside the CDR3, taken from reference TRBV5-1 and TRBJ1-2): KAGVTQTPRYLIKTRGQQVTLSCSPISGHRSVSWYQQTPGQGLQFLFEYFSETQRNKGNFPGRFSGRQFSNSRSEMNVSTLELGDSALYLCASSGTHPISGGYTFGSGTRLTVV.

The chain combines TRBV5-1 with TRBJ2-7, with a weak D call TRBD2 (6 bases). V was cut by 3 bases and J by 2 bases, with 15 bases left in between. The CDR3 is 15 residues long. CDR1 SGHRS and CDR2 YFSETQ come from the germline V gene. The CDR3, as DNA: TGCGCCAGCAGCTCCGTTCAGGGCGGGGCCTACGAGCAGTACTTC. This encodes CASSSVQGGAYEQYF.